This T cell receptor (beta chain) was identified during a study of T-cell memory formation after mild COVID-19. Using its own MiXCR run on the 5' RACE reads, TCRdb lists one record per CDR3 protein. The repertoire consists of 98,000 or so distinct CDR3 sequences, with 15% to 20% occurring once and the leading ten covering roughly 6%. CDR3 length: 12 residues. From germline, CDR1 is DFQATT and CDR2 SNEGSKA (reference sequence). Between the trimmed V and J ends, which lost 6 bases and 8 bases, there was a span of 11 bases. This chain uses TRBV20-1 with TRBJ1-6; no firm D call. Material: PBMCs or a T cell subset sorted from them (not recorded which). This clonotype was sampled from a man aged 18-30 years who had mild COVID-19 (a few samples of this study predate the infection). Cell type and time point are not known. The CDR3 DNA is TGCAGTGCCTACCATCCGGATTCACCCCTCCACTTT. This sequence encodes CSAYHPDSPLHF.